What follows is one TCR beta chain and its context. Its specificity is unknown. This PCR relied on a set of 60 Vbeta primers and 13 Jbeta primers. Clones were read by immunoSEQ multiplex PCR, and TCRdb kept only the in-frame ones, dropping some. The sample includes about 120,000 clones, about 80% of them seen just once. The sample originates from a study of cytomegalovirus exposure and HLA in healthy donors. Overall study findings and caveats: HLA alleles were associated with 15,000 to 20,000 TCR beta sequences in a later analysis at 0.05 false discovery rate.

The ends lost 5 bases at V and 4 bases at J; junction bases unmatched: 6. CDR3 length equals 15 residues. Germline V gene lookup returns CDR1 LNHDA and CDR2 SQIVND (reference sequence). The chain recombines TRBV19 with TRBJ1-4; TRBD1 matches 8 bases. This sequence was found in a female donor in good health and CMV-seropositive. Sequencing input: PBMCs. The CDR3: CASSLRDRSNEKLFF. Here the CDR3 DNA reads TGTGCCAGTAGTCTACGGGACAGGAGTAATGAAAAACTGTTTTTT.